One and the same sample provided the 14 T cell receptor beta chains below, sequenced in a study of OX40 agonist ivuxolimab in advanced cancers. TCRdb's copy holds only in-frame clones and misses some; the assay was immunoSEQ multiplex PCR. The table has some 75,000 clones, 65% to 90% seen once. Material: CD4+ or CD8+ T cells sorted from blood, obtained in a trial of the OX40 agonist ivuxolimab. The receptor source for this set is an adult with an advanced solid tumor such as melanoma, head and neck, liver or kidney cancer.

CDR3 bases: TGTGCCAGCAGCCGCGTGAGAATGCAGGCCCCCTATGGCTACACCTTC. It codes for CASSRVRMQAPYGYTF. The V and J genes are TRBV5-6 and TRBJ1-2; D uncertain. With 4 bases removed from V and 4 bases from J, the gap between germline ends came to 20 bases. The CDR3 length is 16 residues. Looked up from germline, CDR1 is SGHDT and CDR2 is YYEEEE.

The V and J genes are TRBV9 and TRBJ2-5; D gene ambiguous. This CDR3 has 14 amino acids. V was cut by 4 bases and J by 5 bases, with 15 bases left in between. Germline CDR1 and CDR2: SGDLS and YYNGEE. The CDR3 sequence: CASSSSSFGETQYF. CDR3 sequence (DNA): TGTGCCAGCAGCTCGTCCAGCTTCGGCGAGACCCAGTACTTC.

CDR3 sequence: CASRRVVDTGELFF. The CDR3 DNA follows: TGTGCCAGCAGGAGGGTGGTGGACACCGGGGAGCTGTTTTTT. The V call is TRBV7-3, the J call TRBJ2-2; D possibly corresponds to TRBD2 (5 bases). Germline V gene lookup returns CDR1 SGHTA and CDR2 FQGTGA. V was pared by 6 bases and J by 3 bases, with 11 bases between. CDR3 length equals 14 residues. Filled out from reference TRBV7-3 and TRBJ2-2, the complete variable domain reads GAGVSQTPSNKVTEKGKYVELRCDPISGHTALYWYRQSLGQGPEFLIYFQGTGAADDSGLPNDRFFAVRPEGSVSTLKIQRTERGDSAVYLCASRRVVDTGELFFGEGSRLTVL.

The chain combines TRBV18 with TRBJ1-3; 7 positions match TRBD1. The CDR3 has 16 amino acids. Trimming took 4 bases from V and 3 from J; bases not matched to a gene: 9. CDR1 is KGHSH and CDR2 is LQKENI in the germline V gene. The DNA of the CDR3 is TGTGCCAGCTCACTTTGGGACAGATCGGGTGGAAACACCATATATTTT. This translates into CASSLWDRSGGNTIYF.

The CDR3 DNA follows: TGTGCCAGCAGTTACCGAGCCAGGCGCGAGCAGTACTTC. The encoded protein is CASSYRARREQYF. The chain recombines TRBV6-5 with TRBJ2-7; D is unclear. V lost 2 bases to trimming and J lost 6 bases, with 11 bases between them. Germline CDR1 reads MNHEY; CDR2 reads SVGAGI. CDR3 size: 13 residues.

The V and J genes are TRBV18 and TRBJ1-3, with D maybe TRBD1 (5 bases). Trimming took 2 bases from V and 4 from J, leaving 15 bases between them. This CDR3 has 16 residues. Germline-derived CDR1 and CDR2 are KGHSH and LQKENI. The CDR3 nucleotides read TGTGCCAGCTCACCAGTCTCCGGCGGGGGAGGAAACACCATATATTTT. Amino acids: CASSPVSGGGGNTIYF.

This chain uses TRBV28 with TRBJ1-5, with D perhaps matching TRBD1 (5 bases). This CDR3 is built from 11 residues. V lost 10 bases to trimming and J lost 6 bases, with 10 bases between them. From germline, CDR1 is MDHEN and CDR2 SYDVKM. The CDR3 DNA follows: TGTGCCATCGGGGGAGGTCAGCCCCAGCATTTT. Its protein is CAIGGGQPQHF.

The chain couples TRBV5-6 to TRBJ1-2; D remains unclear. CDR3 length: 14 amino acids. The germline CDR1 and CDR2 sequences are SGHDT and YYEEEE. V lost 1 base and J lost 8, with 15 bases in between. The CDR3 bases are TGTGCCAGCAGCTTGTCGCGGACTGCTCGGGGCTACACCTTC. Its protein product is CASSLSRTARGYTF.

The chain has TRBV5-1 and TRBJ1-1; weak D call: TRBD1 (6 bases). The germline gives CDR1 SGHRS, CDR2 YFSETQ. The V gene lost 3 bases and the J gene lost 0 bases, with 9 bases spanning the gap. The CDR3 sequence is 14 residues long. CDR3 coding DNA: TGCGCCAGCAGCTCTAGGGGGTTGAACACTGAAGCTTTCTTT. It specifies CASSSRGLNTEAFF.

V and J are TRBV7-8 and TRBJ2-5, with 11 positions matching TRBD2. The length of the CDR3 is 16 residues. In germline, CDR1 is SGHVS, CDR2 FQNEAQ. The junction had 7 bases not matched to a gene; V was cut back by 3 bases and J by 4 bases. The CDR3 DNA follows: TGTGCCAGCAGCTTTTTTAGCGGGGGGGCCGGAGAGACCCAGTACTTC. Its translation: CASSFFSGGAGETQYF.

The rearrangement joins TRBV18 to TRBJ2-1; 8 bases fit TRBD1. Germline V CDR1 and CDR2: KGHSH, LQKENI. J was trimmed by 9 bases and V by 0 bases; bases with no gene match: 13. The length of the CDR3 is 17 residues. The CDR3 nucleotides are TGTGCCAGCTCACCACCGGGTTATACAGGGGGAAGGGGTGAGCAGTTCTTC. It yields the protein CASSPPGYTGGRGEQFF.

This clone has just one count. V gene TRBV6-5 combines with J gene TRBJ2-3; 8 bases fit TRBD2. CDR1 is MNHEY and CDR2 is SVGAGI in the germline V gene. The CDR3 consists of 16 residues. V dropped 0 bases and J dropped 2; count of bases not matched to a gene: 4. As DNA, the CDR3 is TGTGCCAGCAGTTACTCTATAGCGGGGCTCACAGATACGCAGTATTTT. Translation: CASSYSIAGLTDTQYF.

V usage is TRBV7-9 and J usage is TRBJ1-1; 9 bases align to TRBD1. Germline lookup yields CDR1 SEHNR and CDR2 FQNEAQ (reference sequence). V lost 5 bases and J lost 11; bases outside the gene matches: 24. The length of the CDR3 is 18 residues. CDR3 bases: TGTGCCAGCAGCCCGCGGACAGGGGCCAAAATTGGGTCGGTGACGGCTTTCTTT. Protein product: CASSPRTGAKIGSVTAFF.

The rearrangement uses TRBV30 and TRBJ1-1; no definite D call. Germline V gene lookup returns CDR1 GTSNPN and CDR2 SVGIG (reference sequence). Trimming pared 1 base from V and 5 bases from J, leaving 8 bases between. This CDR3 is built from 12 residues. The DNA for the CDR3 is TGTGCCTGGAGTGCACTCCAGACTGAAGCTTTCTTT. Translation gives CAWSALQTEAFF.